This TCR beta chain was sequenced during a study of T cell responses to AZD1222 COVID-19 vaccine. Regarding the study as a whole: The span of vaccine-associated CD4 TCRs extended across spike, with dominance at 160-218 and 743-854. The reported proportion of spike-specific TCRs targeting unmutated variant regions was nearly half. Spike-specific TCR breadth and depth both grew after two AZD1222 doses. White British people made up most donors, females outnumbered males, and clonal diversity was possibly underestimated.

Points on this clone: Its specificity is not known.

CDR1 is MNHEY and CDR2 is SMNVEV in the germline V gene (reference sequence). The trim removed 7 bases at V and 5 bases at J, leaving 2 bases unmatched. The CDR3 is 13 amino acids. Clones were sequenced by immunoSEQ multiplex PCR, and TCRdb holds only the in-frame ones, with some missing. The sample includes about 120,000 clones, around nine tenths of them seen just once. The TCR was taken from an adult in good health. The V gene is TRBV27, the J gene TRBJ2-1; 10 bases match TRBD2. Sequencing was performed on peripheral blood, taken on day 0 of AZD1222 vaccination. This CDR3 reads CASKLAGHNEQFF. The DNA of the CDR3 is TGTGCCAGCAAACTAGCGGGACACAATGAGCAGTTCTTC.